This T cell receptor beta chain was found in a study of T cell repertoires in cytomegalovirus infection (dated by TCRdb to the late 2010s). A note on the overall study: Because public TCR beta signatures pointed to carriage of CMV infection together with the matching HLA type, the HLA type of each donor mattered for the analysis. The paper as a whole reports these results and caveats: The ex vivo response was dominated by HLA-C-restricted CMV-specific TCR beta clonotypes, which also provided the single most frequent clonotype in two of eight donors. In both this cohort and an independent cohort of approximately 350 donors, the cumulative frequency of public TCR beta family members distinguished carriers of CMV infection plus the relevant HLA type.

The CDR3 runs 13 amino acids, cysteine and phenylalanine included. The kept DNA is CDR3 alone, 39 bases in frame from the first base. In the germline V gene, CDR1 corresponds to SGHTA and CDR2 to FQGNSA. V and J are truncated by 3 bases and 6 bases respectively, leaving an intervening sequence of 12 bases. This clonotype was counted many times. The antigen it recognizes is unknown. No qualities accompany the bases; no much larger clone lies one base away. TCRdb records Illumina HiSeq 1500 as the sequencer. The raw public reads went through TCRdb reprocessing: fastp at Q25, MiXCR clone calling, in-frame beta chains kept. One record per CDR3 amino acid sequence lists the most common genes and DNA. The sample contains over 90,000 distinct CDR3 sequences, more than 15% of them found a single time. The ten largest clones capture roughly 8% of the sample.

Specimen: PBMCs. The chain couples TRBV7-2 to TRBJ2-7; no D segment can be confidently identified. The clonotype originates from a human donor in good health (CMV status not recorded). Some clones in this sample may be carry-over from other donors' samples. The DNA is TGTGCCAGCAGCTTCCGGTCTATGAGCGAGCAGTACTTC. Translated, it gives CASSFRSMSEQYF.